The clone carrying this T cell receptor (beta chain) has a count of ten or more. Its antigen remains unknown. The sample comes from a study of tumor-infiltrating lymphocytes in primary liver carcinoma. As for the study in general: Patients were both men and women, whose ages ran from 30 to 69 years. Tumors measured roughly 4 to 11 cm and were stage T1-T3 N0M0. Study-level points and caveats: Only about 8-25% of top clones occurred in every one of the five tumor regions.

CDR3 size: 14 residues. Germline CDR1 and CDR2: SGHAT and FQNNGV. The trim removed 1 base at V and 4 bases at J, leaving 2 bases unmatched. Co-extracting RNA and DNA was done with about 20-33 mg of unsorted bulk tissue as input. The researchers produced TCR beta cDNA from around 0.5 ug total RNA with a constant-region primer. Slightly modified ARM-PCR with three nested multiplex PCR rounds yielded TCR beta libraries. TRBV1-TRBV30 forward primers paired with a C-beta reverse primer were used in the first two PCR rounds, which ran approximately 10 cycles each. A single record per CDR3 protein comes from TCRdb applying MiXCR to the multiplex PCR reads. The sample yields about 120,000 distinct CDR3 sequences, approximately 70% seen once.

The clonotype originates from a woman aged 60-70 years with primary liver carcinoma and hepatitis B virus infection. The chain uses TRBV11-2 and TRBJ1-1; 8 bases map to TRBD1. Source material: liver tumor tissue from sampling region 1. Described subset: tumor region T1, superior pole. The CDR3 coding sequence is TGTGCCAGCAGCTTAGCGCAGGGGGCCACTGAAGCTTTCTTT. Its protein product is CASSLAQGATEAFF.